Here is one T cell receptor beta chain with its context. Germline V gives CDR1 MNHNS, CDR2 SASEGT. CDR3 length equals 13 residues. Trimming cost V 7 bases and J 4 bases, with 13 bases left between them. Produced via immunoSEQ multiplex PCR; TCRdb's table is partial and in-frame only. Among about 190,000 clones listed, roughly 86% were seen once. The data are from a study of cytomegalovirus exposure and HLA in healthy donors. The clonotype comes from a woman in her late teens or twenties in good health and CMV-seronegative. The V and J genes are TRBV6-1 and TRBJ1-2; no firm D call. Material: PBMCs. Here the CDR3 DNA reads TGTGCCAGCACCCTTAATGAGCGCTATGGCTACACCTTC. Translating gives CASTLNERYGYTF.